The 32 T cell receptor beta chains reported below all come from one sample, sequenced in a study of glioma-infiltrating T cells after dendritic cell vaccination. Repertoires were generated with immunoSEQ multiplex PCR, while TCRdb's copy carries only in-frame clones and drops some. The sample records about 100,000 clones, around 80% being singletons. The starting material was blood, obtained before dendritic cell vaccination. The receptors come from a human donor with glioblastoma.

The genes are TRBV5-1 and TRBJ2-1, with 9 bases lining up with TRBD1. CDR1 is SGHRS and CDR2 is YFSETQ in the germline V gene. CDR3 length: 14 residues. Germline trimming cut 4 bases from V and 5 bases from J; bases unmatched to any gene: 4. CDR3 coding DNA: TGCGCCAGCAGCAGAGGGACAGGGAACAATGAGCAGTTCTTC. Amino acids: CASSRGTGNNEQFF.

The chain carries TRBV15 and TRBJ1-5; D possibly corresponds to TRBD1 (5 bases). Germline V gene lookup returns CDR1 LNHNV and CDR2 YYDKDF (reference sequence). The CDR3 has 15 amino acids. Between the trimmed V and J ends, which lost 5 bases and 0 bases, there was a span of 11 bases. The CDR3 DNA follows: TGTGCCACCAGCTCCGACAGAGATAGCAATCAGCCCCAGCATTTT. This gives the protein CATSSDRDSNQPQHF.

The V and J genes are TRBV5-1 and TRBJ1-4; D not certain. The CDR3 loop spans 15 amino acids. The germline V gene encodes CDR1 SGHRS and CDR2 YFSETQ. Trimming left V 0 bases short and J 7 bases short, with 13 bases between. CDR3 sequence reads: CASSLDSPGGEKLFF. The CDR3 DNA reads TGCGCCAGCAGCTTGGACAGCCCAGGAGGTGAAAAACTGTTTTTT.

This chain joins TRBV10-3 and TRBJ1-1; D possibly corresponds to TRBD1 (6 bases). The V gene's germline CDR1 is ENHRY and CDR2 SYGVKD. The V end lost 4 bases, the J end lost 4 bases, and 10 bases lay between the germline ends. The CDR3 contains 13 residues. CDR3: CAISAGEGTEAFF. The CDR3 DNA follows: TGTGCCATCAGTGCAGGGGAGGGCACTGAAGCTTTCTTT.

This chain connects TRBV10-3 to TRBJ2-7; 7 nucleotides align to TRBD1. Germline values: CDR1 ENHRY, CDR2 SYGVKD. The CDR3 runs 14 residues. After removal of 6 bases from V and 5 bases from J, the junction contained 10 bases not matched to a gene. CDR3 DNA: TGTGCCATCAGCCGGGAACGAGGGGGCAACGAGCAGTACTTC. This encodes CAISRERGGNEQYF.

V is TRBV19 and J is TRBJ2-1; 8 bases agree with TRBD2. V dropped 3 bases and J dropped 3; count of bases not matched to a gene: 7. The germline V gene encodes CDR1 LNHDA and CDR2 SQIVND (reference sequence). The CDR3 sequence is 16 residues long. The CDR3 is CASSIIGRANYNEQFF. The CDR3 coding sequence is TGTGCCAGTAGTATTATCGGGAGGGCCAACTACAATGAGCAGTTCTTC.

This clone was seen a handful of times. The chain links TRBV29-1 to TRBJ1-2; 7 nucleotides agree with TRBD1. Trimming cost V 2 bases and J 5 bases; bases outside gene matches: 2. Germline CDR1 is SQVTM and CDR2 is ANQGSEA. The CDR3 contains 12 residues. CDR3 bases: TGCAGCGTTGAAACAGGGGATTATGGCTACACCTTC. Amino acids: CSVETGDYGYTF.

The chain recombines TRBV2 with TRBJ2-5, with 8 bases that match TRBD2. The J call is doubtful: the DNA matches TRBJ2-7 better. The CDR3 has 18 amino acids. CDR1 is SNHLY and CDR2 is FYNNEI in the germline V gene. As DNA, the CDR3 is TGTGCCAGCACCGTGGTACTAGCGGCAACTCGAAGCTCCTACGAGCAGTACTTC. It yields the protein CASTVVLAATRSSYEQYF.

CDR3 in DNA: TGTGCCAGCAGTTACGATAGGACAAACACTGAAGCTTTCTTT. It codes for CASSYDRTNTEAFF. The gene calls are TRBV6-5 and TRBJ1-1, with D possibly TRBD1 on 5 matching bases. Germline V gives CDR1 MNHEY, CDR2 SVGAGI. Trimming stripped 2 bases from V and 2 bases from J, with 9 bases between. The CDR3 is made up of 14 amino acids.

The rearrangement joins TRBV18 to TRBJ2-5; D possibly corresponds to TRBD1 (6 bases). The CDR3 sequence is 16 residues long. Germline CDR1 and CDR2: KGHSH and LQKENI. Trimming cost V 2 bases and J 5 bases, with 18 bases left between them. CDR3 sequence reads: CASSPVIHRQGETQYF. The CDR3 DNA follows: TGTGCCAGCTCACCAGTCATCCACAGGCAGGGGGAGACCCAGTACTTC.

This clone came up a few times. The gene calls are TRBV5-5 and TRBJ2-1, with 10 bases aligning to TRBD1. V lost 5 bases and J lost 4; bases outside the gene matches: 6. This CDR3 has 15 residues. Germline V gene lookup returns CDR1 SGHKS and CDR2 YYEKEE (reference sequence). CDR3 in amino acids: CASRLTGGAYNEQFF. In nucleotides, the CDR3 is TGTGCCAGCAGATTGACAGGGGGCGCTTACAATGAGCAGTTCTTC.

The gene calls are TRBV11-2 and TRBJ1-6; 7 nucleotides align to TRBD1. CDR1 is SGHAT, CDR2 FQNNGV, per germline. CDR3 length equals 15 residues. V gave up 0 bases and J gave up 8 bases; unmatched junction bases: 4. CDR3 residues: CASSLEGTVDSPLHF. CDR3 nucleotides: TGTGCCAGCAGCTTAGAGGGGACAGTAGATTCACCCCTCCACTTT.

This clone turned up a few times. The chain employs TRBV30 and TRBJ2-2; weak D call: TRBD2 (5 bases). V was clipped by 7 bases and J by 5 bases, with 14 bases between them. This CDR3 region has 13 residues. In germline, CDR1 is GTSNPN, CDR2 SVGIG (reference sequence). As DNA, the CDR3 is TGTGCCTCCGGGATTTGGGCGACCGGGGAGCTGTTTTTT. This gives the protein CASGIWATGELFF.

The rearrangement links TRBV5-1 to TRBJ2-1; 7 bases match TRBD2. CDR3 length: 15 amino acids. V was clipped by 4 bases and J by 9 bases; unmatched bases: 13. CDR1 and CDR2 from the germline V gene are SGHRS and YFSETQ. This CDR3 reads CASSPQVGTTPEQFF. In DNA form, the CDR3 reads TGCGCCAGCAGCCCTCAGGTCGGGACTACCCCTGAGCAGTTCTTC. Combining the CDR3 with reference TRBV5-1 and TRBJ2-1 gives the whole variable domain KAGVTQTPRYLIKTRGQQVTLSCSPISGHRSVSWYQQTPGQGLQFLFEYFSETQRNKGNFPGRFSGRQFSNSRSEMNVSTLELGDSALYLCASSPQVGTTPEQFFGPGTRLTVL.

This clone was seen more than once but under ten times. The rearrangement joins TRBV28 to TRBJ1-4; possibly TRBD1 for D (5 bases). The CDR3 spans 14 residues. V lost 3 bases, J lost 3 bases, and 8 bases lay in between. CDR1 and CDR2 from the germline V gene are MDHEN and SYDVKM. CDR3: CASSFGGANEKLFF. CDR3 sequence (DNA): TGTGCCAGCAGTTTCGGGGGAGCTAATGAAAAACTGTTTTTT. Full variable domain (remainder filled in from reference TRBV28 and TRBJ1-4): DVKVTQSSRYLVKRTGEKVFLECVQDMDHENMFWYRQDPGLGLRLIYFSYDVKMKEKGDIPEGYSVSREKKERFSLILESASTNQTSMYLCASSFGGANEKLFFGSGTQLSVL.

This chain uses TRBV25-1 with TRBJ2-1, with 7 bases identical to TRBD1. Trimming at V came to 5 bases and at J to 5 bases, leaving 9 bases not matched to a gene. The CDR3 spans 15 residues. The germline gives CDR1 MGHDK, CDR2 SYGVNS. CDR3 in amino acids: CASSPLTGTNNEQFF. The CDR3 coding sequence is TGTGCCAGCAGTCCCTTGACAGGGACAAACAATGAGCAGTTCTTC.

The gene calls are TRBV10-3 and TRBJ1-1, with TRBD1 identical over 7 bases. The CDR3 is 14 residues long. Germline trimming cut 5 bases from V and 1 base from J; bases unmatched to any gene: 4. From germline, CDR1 is ENHRY and CDR2 SYGVKD. In nucleotides, the CDR3 is TGTGCCATCAGTAAGGACAGGACGAACACTGAAGCTTTCTTT. Translated: CAISKDRTNTEAFF.

The chain employs TRBV30 and TRBJ1-5; D unclear. In germline, CDR1 is GTSNPN, CDR2 SVGIG (reference sequence). With 2 bases removed from V and 4 bases from J, the gap between germline ends came to 9 bases. The CDR3 consists of 13 residues. In DNA, the CDR3 is TGTGCCTGGAGTTCCGGGGTTAATCAGCCCCAGCATTTT. Translation: CAWSSGVNQPQHF.

J is TRBJ1-1 and V is TRBV18; a possible D gene is TRBD1 (6 bases). V was shortened by 3 bases and J by 0 bases, with 14 bases between the two germline ends. CDR1 KGHSH and CDR2 LQKENI come from the germline V gene. This CDR3 region has 16 residues. CDR3 sequence: CASSPLTGEVNTEAFF. CDR3 coding DNA: TGTGCCAGCTCACCCCTGACAGGAGAAGTGAACACTGAAGCTTTCTTT.

The V and J genes are TRBV30 and TRBJ1-4; 7 bases agree with TRBD1. V shed 3 bases and J 6 bases; nucleotides not matched to a gene: 7. Germline CDR1 is GTSNPN and CDR2 is SVGIG (reference sequence). This CDR3 comprises 14 residues. Here the CDR3 reads CAWSRQGLDEKLFF. The CDR3 DNA reads TGTGCCTGGAGCCGACAGGGACTTGATGAAAAACTGTTTTTT.

This chain uses TRBV7-2 with TRBJ2-4; D unclear. Trimming cost V 1 base and J 9 bases, with 13 bases left between them. This CDR3 spans 14 amino acids. Looked up from germline, CDR1 is SGHTA and CDR2 is FQGNSA. The CDR3 region has the DNA TGTGCCAGCAGCTTAGGGTCCCAGGTCGGCATTCAGTACTTC. It yields the protein CASSLGSQVGIQYF. The full variable domain, rest sourced from reference TRBV7-2 and TRBJ2-4, is GAGVSQSPSNKVTEKGKDVELRCDPISGHTALYWYRQSLGQGLEFLIYFQGNSAPDKSGLPSDRFSAERTGGSVSTLTIQRTQQEDSAVYLCASSLGSQVGIQYFGAGTRLSVL.

The V and J genes are TRBV29-1 and TRBJ1-1; maybe TRBD1 (6 bases). Trimming stripped 4 bases from V and 5 bases from J, with 14 bases between. Germline-derived CDR1 and CDR2 are SQVTM and ANQGSEA. The CDR3 length is 13 residues. CDR3 sequence reads: CSVGQNTGTEAFF. The CDR3 nucleotides are TGCAGCGTTGGTCAGAACACAGGGACTGAAGCTTTCTTT.

The chain carries TRBV7-9 and TRBJ2-5; D ambiguous. The CDR3 extends over 14 amino acids. V gave up 5 bases and J gave up 2 bases, with 12 bases separating them. Germline CDR1 reads SEHNR; CDR2 reads FQNEAQ (reference sequence). The CDR3 region is CASSRPVLQETQYF. CDR3 bases: TGTGCCAGCAGCCGTCCCGTCCTACAAGAGACCCAGTACTTC.

The rearrangement joins TRBV5-3 to TRBJ2-7; D remains unclear. TRBV5-3 is an ORF, and what it does is uncertain. V lost 1 base to trimming and J lost 4 bases, with 9 bases between them. The CDR3 totals 13 residues. The CDR3 sequence: CARSLCPGYEQYF. CDR3 DNA sequence: TGTGCCAGAAGCTTGTGCCCGGGTTACGAGCAGTACTTC.

V is TRBV5-6 and J is TRBJ2-7; D possibly corresponds to TRBD1 (5 bases). The CDR3 totals 15 residues. Germline V gene lookup returns CDR1 SGHDT and CDR2 YYEEEE. With 1 base removed from V and 6 bases from J, the gap between germline ends came to 17 bases. CDR3 protein: CASSLISPWGSEQYF. CDR3 nucleotide sequence: TGTGCCAGCAGCTTGATATCCCCCTGGGGCTCCGAGCAGTACTTC.

This clone was seen just once. The V gene is TRBV5-1, the J gene TRBJ2-3, with D maybe TRBD2 (7 bases). The V end was cut by 0 bases, the J end by 5 bases, with 19 bases between. Looked up from germline, CDR1 is SGHRS and CDR2 is YFSETQ. This CDR3 comprises 17 residues. CDR3 sequence (DNA): TGCGCCAGCAGCTTGGGCCTGCTAGGGGGGGCTAAAGATACGCAGTATTTT. Its protein is CASSLGLLGGAKDTQYF.

V is TRBV6-1 and J is TRBJ1-1; D gene ambiguous. Per germline, CDR1 MNHNS and CDR2 SASEGT. Trimming stripped 5 bases from V and 1 base from J, with 11 bases between. The CDR3 contains 14 residues. CDR3 DNA: TGTGCCAGCAGTTTACAGACCTCGAACACTGAAGCTTTCTTT. Encoded protein: CASSLQTSNTEAFF.

The CDR3 nucleotides read TGTGCCAGCACCGTGTCGGAGACCCAGTACTTC. Encoded protein: CASTVSETQYF. The chain uses TRBV6-1 and TRBJ2-5; no definite D call. This CDR3 has 11 residues. V was shortened by 7 bases and J by 5 bases, with 8 bases between the two germline ends. Germline-derived CDR1 and CDR2 are MNHNS and SASEGT.

The chain has TRBV30 and TRBJ1-1; TRBD1 matches 7 bases. Trimming removed 0 bases from V and 0 bases from J; junction bases left unmatched: 10. Per the germline V gene, CDR1 is GTSNPN and CDR2 is SVGIG (reference sequence). CDR3 length equals 17 residues. The CDR3 region is CAWSVRRDSLMNTEAFF. The CDR3 nucleotides are TGTGCCTGGAGTGTACGACGGGACAGCTTAATGAACACTGAAGCTTTCTTT.

This chain connects TRBV30 to TRBJ1-2; D is unresolved. Germline values: CDR1 GTSNPN, CDR2 SVGIG (reference sequence). The V and J ends lost 8 bases and 1 base respectively, with 8 bases between them. The CDR3 runs 11 residues. Here the CDR3 DNA reads TGTGCCGGTATACTTAACTATGGCTACACCTTC. This encodes CAGILNYGYTF.

J is TRBJ1-1 and V is TRBV7-8, with 7 bases fitting TRBD1. The CDR3 covers 13 residues. The germline V gene encodes CDR1 SGHVS and CDR2 FQNEAQ. V was clipped by 8 bases and J by 1 base; unmatched bases: 4. In DNA form, the CDR3 reads TGTGCCAGCCTAAGGGACAGGAACACTGAAGCTTTCTTT. Amino acid sequence: CASLRDRNTEAFF.

This chain joins TRBV27 and TRBJ1-2, with TRBD1 identical over 7 bases. V lost 8 bases and J lost 5; bases outside the gene matches: 8. The germline V gene encodes CDR1 MNHEY and CDR2 SMNVEV (reference sequence). This CDR3 is built from 13 residues. The CDR3 protein is CASSRDRSYGYTF. The DNA of the CDR3 is TGTGCCAGCTCGAGGGACAGATCTTATGGCTACACCTTC.